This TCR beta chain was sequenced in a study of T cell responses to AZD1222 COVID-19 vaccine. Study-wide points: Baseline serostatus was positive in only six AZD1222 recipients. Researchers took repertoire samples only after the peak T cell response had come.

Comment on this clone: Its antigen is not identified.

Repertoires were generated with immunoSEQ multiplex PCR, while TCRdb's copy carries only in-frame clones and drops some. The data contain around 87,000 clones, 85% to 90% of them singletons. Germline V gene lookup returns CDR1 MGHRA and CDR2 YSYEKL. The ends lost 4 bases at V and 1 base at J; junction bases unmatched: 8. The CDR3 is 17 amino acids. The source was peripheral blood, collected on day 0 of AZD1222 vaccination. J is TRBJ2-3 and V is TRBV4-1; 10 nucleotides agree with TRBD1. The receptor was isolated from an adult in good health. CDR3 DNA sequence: TGCGCCAGCAGCCTTGGACCCGGGACAGGGGGCACAGATACGCAGTATTTT. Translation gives CASSLGPGTGGTDTQYF.